The present T cell receptor (beta chain) was sequenced within a study of blood T cell repertoires in COVID-19. Background on the study: Sites in the United States, Italy and Spain provided acute and convalescent COVID-19 samples. PBMCs, B-cell-depleted T cells, or T cells were the source of the cDNA or gDNA that made up the material.

As processed by the authors: From reference gene primer amplification, estimates of nucleated cell counts were derived. Measured with immunoSEQ multiplex PCR; TCRdb has only the in-frame clones, and not every one. V, J and clone size are taken as reported in that table, and D and trimming were inferred from the DNA itself. The repertoire holds over 200,000 clones, about 90% seen once, with 9.5% to 15% in the top ten. This CDR3 is 14 amino acids long. Losses at the gene ends were 4 bases for V and 4 bases for J; bases not matched to a gene: 5. The germline gives CDR1 SGHDT, CDR2 YYEEEE. The sequencing sample was made of peripheral blood. The V and J genes are TRBV5-6 and TRBJ2-7, with 10 bases aligning to TRBD1. The clonotype was recovered from a woman in her late teens or twenties who had recovered from COVID-19. This chain's CDR3 is CASSPGTGEYEQYF. CDR3 coding DNA: TGTGCCAGCAGCCCCGGGACAGGGGAATACGAGCAGTACTTC.